This T cell receptor beta chain was recovered during a study of shared clonotypes between healthy human individuals (TCRdb year 2020). For context, the study as a whole: Three men and a couple of women, aged 18 to 49 years, made up the cohort. For each donor, CD4 naive and CD4 memory were each run on three plates, CD8 naive on two plates, and CD8 memory on one plate. The study deeply sequenced blood TCR repertoires of about 5 healthy adults to estimate repertoire size and the extent of clonotype sharing between individuals. To increase sequencing depth and limit assay-specific biases, TCR repertoire library preparation and sequencing were carried out by different laboratories using diverse techniques. Per donor, leukapheresis produced somewhere between about 0.94 and 10 billion PBMCs. The investigation overall reported the following: Clonotypes shared by all four sorted-subset donors showed higher generation probabilities than non-shared clonotypes. Across a handful of donors, about 5% of naive CD4, 3% to 4% of naive CD8, about 2% of memory CD4, and under 0.45% of memory CD8 clonotypes were shared. Based on pairwise subsampling, the degree of clonotype sharing among donors was expected to be affected by sequencing depth. Only blood was sampled, and tissue TCR repertoires likely differ from those in blood. Rarefaction of sorted-subset datasets indicated incomplete sequencing despite the large sequencing depth. Naive subsets generally had larger estimated clonotype richness than memory subsets did. The genetic and exposure-history diversity represented was limited by the small number of donors.

The donors were healthy, HIV-negative adults who had no recently reported acute infections or vaccinations. Every donor was a Caucasian adult living in Nashville, Tennessee, USA. CD4+ T cells were enriched through magnetic negative selection, after which naive cells were positively selected on CD45RA and the remaining negative fraction served as the memory subset. After blood collection by leukapheresis, PBMCs were isolated using Ficoll-Histopaque density gradient centrifugation and then cryopreserved in the vapor phase of liquid nitrogen. Purity and quantity of every magnetically sorted T cell population were checked by analytical flow cytometry. Genomic DNA was isolated from each sorted fraction and quantified by UV absorbance on a Nanodrop 2000c. For CDR1 and CDR2, the germline V gene lists MGHDK and SYGVNS. V is reduced by 0 bases and J by 5 bases, leaving a spacing of 10 bases between them. The CDR3, from cysteine to phenylalanine, totals 15 residues. CDR3 DNA only is kept here, 45 bases in frame from base 1.

Of note for this clone: Its antigen target is currently unknown. Base-call qualities are not available, and no considerably larger clone is one nucleotide away.

TCR CDR3 regions were amplified from genomic DNA by multiplex PCR using the deep immunoSEQ assay. Extracted genomic DNA from each cell subset was spread evenly across all wells of several immunoSEQ 96-well plates, with each plate serving as a replicate. Each replicate PCR for sorted subsets received around 200 ng genomic DNA, equal to roughly 29,000 T cell genomes. Purified libraries were measured with a Qubit 3.0 fluorometer, size-checked on a Bioanalyzer 2100, and measured again with the KAPA Library Quantification kit. Every immunoSEQ 96-well plate was sequenced on a separate single-read 150-cycle Illumina NextSeq 550 flow cell. In the source study's methods: Because the immunoSEQ output included only junctional sequences and no quality scores, the filtering could not be the same as the filtering used for full-length reads. Sequences were annotated with PyIR, a Python wrapper for IgBLAST v1.9, using IMGT germline references to assign V/J genes and CDR3. Any read was removed if the V/J assignment was weak (E-value above 1e-6), the CDR3 was missing, or the read contained stop codons, out-of-frame junctions, or ambiguous translated residues. A V3J clonotype was defined by an identical inferred V gene, J gene, and CDR3 amino acid sequence. To compute the percentage overlap between repertoires, the number of shared unique clonotypes was divided by the size of the smaller repertoire. RTK rarefaction, the Chao1 estimator, and Recon v2.1 estimates of unobserved clonotypes were used to assess repertoire richness. Generation probabilities for all TCRbeta clonotypes obtained by the gDNA method from a handful of donors were computed using OLGA. Imported from immuneACCESS, the table was reduced by TCRdb to in-frame sequences with V and J called. These copies leave out some clones; in studies compared against another copy, an unresolved V gene accounts for under half, and the cause of the remainder is not known. V and J calls and clone size are those listed in that table; D and trimming were worked out from the DNA. The sample table contains just over 2,000,000 clones; only one count was recorded for 90% to 95% of them. Together, the top ten hold 0.13% of the sample.

The TCR was taken from a man between 18 and 29 years old in good health. This chain is built from TRBV25-1 and TRBJ1-4; the D gene is perhaps TRBD1, from 6 matching bases. Sequencing used naive CD4+ T cells sorted from blood. Read against the paper, the sample's cell subset or site label means: CD45RA+ positively selected. The CDR3 reads as follows: CASSEYSRGNEKLFF. The sequence in DNA is TGTGCCAGCAGTGAATATTCCAGGGGAAATGAAAAACTGTTTTTT.